Each of the 15 T cell receptor beta chains below was sequenced from the same sample in a study of cytomegalovirus exposure and HLA in healthy donors. Libraries were prepared by immunoSEQ multiplex PCR; TCRdb keeps only in-frame clonotypes and omits some of them. The sample has around 170,000 clones; 85% are singletons. Sequenced input: PBMCs. Every receptor here comes from a young man in good health and CMV-seropositive.

Turning to this clone: The sample contains more than one DNA sequence encoding this CDR3. The rearrangement joins TRBV11-2 to TRBJ2-3; maybe TRBD1 (5 bases). CDR3 length equals 12 residues. The V end lost 2 bases, the J end lost 5 bases, and 5 bases lay between the germline ends. Looked up from germline, CDR1 is SGHAT and CDR2 is FQNNGV. The CDR3 coding sequence is TGTGCCAGCAGCTTAACAGGAGATACGCAGTATTTT. This encodes CASSLTGDTQYF.

The chain combines TRBV5-1 with TRBJ2-5; 10 nucleotides line up with TRBD2. Germline loops: CDR1 SGHRS, CDR2 YFSETQ. The J segment lost 1 base and the V segment lost 4 bases, leaving 10 bases of the junction unmatched. The CDR3 is 17 amino acids. The CDR3 nucleotides read TGCGCCAGCAGCCCCCGATCTAGCGGGAGTGGCCAAGAGACCCAGTACTTC. The encoded protein is CASSPRSSGSGQETQYF.

This clone was recorded only once. The rearrangement joins TRBV12-2 to TRBJ2-7; the table calls TRBD1, which could not be checked here. TRBV12-2 is shown as a pseudogene. There are 14 residues in the CDR3. CDR3 DNA sequence: TGTGCAAGTCGCGAGAGGGGGCCCCGGCGCGAGCAGTACTTC. This codes for CASRERGPRREQYF.

The chain joins TRBV5-1 to TRBJ2-7; no clear D gene. V was cut by 1 base and J by 5 bases, with 7 bases left in between. There are 12 residues in the CDR3. Germline CDR1 and CDR2: SGHRS and YFSETQ. Here the CDR3 reads CASSLNSHEQYF. CDR3 nucleotide sequence: TGCGCCAGCAGCTTGAACAGCCACGAGCAGTACTTC.

This chain links TRBV15 with TRBJ2-1, with D uncertain. This CDR3 has 16 amino acids. The V end was cut by 0 bases, the J end by 6 bases, with 15 bases between. The V gene's germline CDR1 is LNHNV and CDR2 YYDKDF (reference sequence). For the CDR3, the DNA is TGTGCCACCAGCAGAGATCATTTGGCCACCCCCAATGAGCAGTTCTTC. This codes for CATSRDHLATPNEQFF.

J is TRBJ2-2 and V is TRBV5-4, with 9 bases identical to TRBD2. Germline trimming cut 4 bases from V and 3 bases from J; bases unmatched to any gene: 7. Germline assignment: CDR1 SGHNT and CDR2 YYREEE (reference sequence). The CDR3 spans 16 residues. The DNA of the CDR3 is TGTGCCAGCAGCCTGGGCGGGGGGGCTTACACCGGGGAGCTGTTTTTT. Translation gives CASSLGGGAYTGELFF.

This chain links TRBV27 with TRBJ2-1; D is perhaps TRBD1 (5 bases). The CDR3 contains 12 residues. Germline V lookup: CDR1 MNHEY, CDR2 SMNVEV (reference sequence). Trimming removed 2 bases from V and 8 bases from J, with 7 bases in between. The DNA of the CDR3 is TGTGCCAGCAGTTTAATAGGGGATGAGCAGTTCTTC. Translation gives CASSLIGDEQFF.

The rearrangement joins TRBV28 to TRBJ2-7, with D perhaps matching TRBD2 (7 bases). The CDR3 runs 13 residues. Per the germline V gene, CDR1 is MDHEN and CDR2 is SYDVKM. Trimming took 7 bases from V and 6 from J, leaving 16 bases between them. The CDR3 reads CASIPGAGVEQYF. The CDR3 coding sequence is TGTGCCAGCATCCCGGGGGCGGGGGTCGAGCAGTACTTC.

V usage is TRBV7-9 and J usage is TRBJ2-7, with a tentative D call TRBD1 (7 bases). The CDR3 extends over 16 amino acids. V lost 2 bases and J lost 0, with 14 bases in between. Germline CDR1 SEHNR, CDR2 FQNEAQ (reference sequence). CDR3 bases: TGTGCCAGCAGCTTATTCAGGGGGGAGAGCTCCTACGAGCAGTACTTC. Amino acid sequence: CASSLFRGESSYEQYF.

The chain has TRBV28 and TRBJ1-1, with D perhaps matching TRBD1 (6 bases). CDR3 size: 13 residues. V lost 5 bases, J lost 6 bases, and 13 bases lay in between. The germline V gene encodes CDR1 MDHEN and CDR2 SYDVKM. The CDR3 sequence: CASSRGGAAEAFF. The CDR3 DNA follows: TGTGCCAGCAGTAGGGGGGGCGCCGCTGAAGCTTTCTTT.

In its sample, this clone was seen a few times. This sequence joins TRBV2 and TRBJ1-2; weak D call: TRBD1 (5 bases). Germline CDR1 SNHLY, CDR2 FYNNEI. The CDR3 has 16 amino acids. V was pared by 4 bases and J by 0 bases, with 15 bases between. CDR3: CASSVRQGITNYGYTF. The CDR3, as DNA: TGTGCCAGCAGTGTCCGTCAGGGCATCACTAACTATGGCTACACCTTC.

The chain recombines TRBV18 with TRBJ1-3; D not certain. This CDR3 contains 16 residues. The germline CDR1 and CDR2 sequences are KGHSH and LQKENI. V lost 3 bases and J lost 0, with 12 bases in between. This CDR3 is CASSPGQTLSGNTIYF. The CDR3 region has the DNA TGTGCCAGCTCACCGGGCCAGACGCTCTCTGGAAACACCATATATTTT.

The chain recombines TRBV6-1 with TRBJ1-2; the match to TRBD1 covers 8 bases. Trimming at V came to 6 bases and at J to 3 bases, leaving 3 bases not matched to a gene. Germline CDR1 and CDR2: MNHNS and SASEGT. The CDR3 loop spans 13 amino acids. The chain's CDR3 is CASRTTGDYGYTF. The CDR3, as DNA: TGTGCCAGCAGGACGACAGGGGACTATGGCTACACCTTC.

This chain connects TRBV28 to TRBJ2-3; 8 bases line up with TRBD1. CDR1 is MDHEN, CDR2 SYDVKM, per germline. The CDR3 has 15 amino acids. V was pared by 2 bases and J by 3 bases, with 4 bases of the junction left unmatched. CDR3 sequence reads: CASSLGTGSTDTQYF. Written as DNA, the CDR3 is TGTGCCAGCAGTTTAGGGACAGGTTCAACAGATACGCAGTATTTT.

The rearrangement joins TRBV9 to TRBJ2-3; 9 bases are a match to TRBD2. The CDR3 spans 15 residues. Trimming took 3 bases from V and 0 from J; bases not matched to a gene: 2. From germline, CDR1 is SGDLS and CDR2 YYNGEE. CDR3 residues: CASSGGGDSTDTQYF. CDR3 DNA: TGTGCCAGCAGCGGCGGGGGGGACAGCACAGATACGCAGTATTTT. Based on the CDR3 plus reference TRBV9 and TRBJ2-3, the full variable domain is DSGVTQTPKHLITATGQRVTLRCSPRSGDLSVYWYQQSLDQGLQFLIQYYNGEERAKGNILERFSAQQFPDLHSELNLSSLELGDSALYFCASSGGGDSTDTQYFGPGTRLTVL.